The present entry profiles one T cell receptor (beta chain) with its context. One end of the junction fails to match germline, which may point to a read error. The sample is drawn from a study of kidney transplant recipient with SARS-CoV-2 infection. From the reads, TCRdb called clonotypes with MiXCR, one entry per CDR3 protein. The data hold 200,000 to 300,000 distinct CDR3 sequences, with 29% observed a single time. This TCR came from a young adult male patient who had COVID-19 and was a kidney transplant recipient. Some T cells may trace back to the graft donor. Specimen: a blood sample, collected at baseline and on day 111 from a kidney transplant recipient.

Here the CDR3 reads CASSGQINYGHTF. The CDR3 DNA is TGTGCCAGCAGTGGACAGATTAACTATGGCCACACCTTC. V is TRBV27 and J is TRBJ1-2, with D maybe TRBD1 (6 bases). Germline CDR1 reads MNHEY; CDR2 reads SMNVEV (reference sequence). This CDR3 is built from 13 residues.